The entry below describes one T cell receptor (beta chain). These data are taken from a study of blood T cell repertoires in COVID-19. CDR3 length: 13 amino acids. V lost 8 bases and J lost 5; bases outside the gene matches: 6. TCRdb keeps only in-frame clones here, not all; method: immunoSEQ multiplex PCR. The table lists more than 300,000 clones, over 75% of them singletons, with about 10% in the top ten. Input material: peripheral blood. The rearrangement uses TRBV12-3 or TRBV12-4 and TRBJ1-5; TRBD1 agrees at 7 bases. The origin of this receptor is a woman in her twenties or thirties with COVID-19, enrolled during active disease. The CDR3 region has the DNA TGTGCCAGCGTCGACAGGGATGATCAGCCCCAGCATTTT. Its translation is CASVDRDDQPQHF.